This TCR beta chain emerged from a study of CD8 T cells in Susac syndrome. Random-hexamer reverse transcription was applied to roughly 0.5 to 1 ug RNA. Using its own MiXCR run on the immunoSEQ multiplex PCR reads, TCRdb lists one record per CDR3 protein. Among roughly 120,000 distinct CDR3 sequences listed, 85% to 95% were seen once. V was cut by 0 bases and J by 7 bases, with 12 bases left in between. CDR1 and CDR2 (germline): MGHRA, YSYEKL. The CDR3 sequence is 14 residues long. Sequencing was performed on CD8+ T cells from PBMCs. The rearrangement uses TRBV4-1 and TRBJ1-1; no reliable D call. The TCR originated in a human donor with multiple sclerosis. The CDR3 DNA is TGCGCCAGCAGCCAAGATCCGGGATTGGGTGAAGCTTTCTTT. It codes for CASSQDPGLGEAFF.